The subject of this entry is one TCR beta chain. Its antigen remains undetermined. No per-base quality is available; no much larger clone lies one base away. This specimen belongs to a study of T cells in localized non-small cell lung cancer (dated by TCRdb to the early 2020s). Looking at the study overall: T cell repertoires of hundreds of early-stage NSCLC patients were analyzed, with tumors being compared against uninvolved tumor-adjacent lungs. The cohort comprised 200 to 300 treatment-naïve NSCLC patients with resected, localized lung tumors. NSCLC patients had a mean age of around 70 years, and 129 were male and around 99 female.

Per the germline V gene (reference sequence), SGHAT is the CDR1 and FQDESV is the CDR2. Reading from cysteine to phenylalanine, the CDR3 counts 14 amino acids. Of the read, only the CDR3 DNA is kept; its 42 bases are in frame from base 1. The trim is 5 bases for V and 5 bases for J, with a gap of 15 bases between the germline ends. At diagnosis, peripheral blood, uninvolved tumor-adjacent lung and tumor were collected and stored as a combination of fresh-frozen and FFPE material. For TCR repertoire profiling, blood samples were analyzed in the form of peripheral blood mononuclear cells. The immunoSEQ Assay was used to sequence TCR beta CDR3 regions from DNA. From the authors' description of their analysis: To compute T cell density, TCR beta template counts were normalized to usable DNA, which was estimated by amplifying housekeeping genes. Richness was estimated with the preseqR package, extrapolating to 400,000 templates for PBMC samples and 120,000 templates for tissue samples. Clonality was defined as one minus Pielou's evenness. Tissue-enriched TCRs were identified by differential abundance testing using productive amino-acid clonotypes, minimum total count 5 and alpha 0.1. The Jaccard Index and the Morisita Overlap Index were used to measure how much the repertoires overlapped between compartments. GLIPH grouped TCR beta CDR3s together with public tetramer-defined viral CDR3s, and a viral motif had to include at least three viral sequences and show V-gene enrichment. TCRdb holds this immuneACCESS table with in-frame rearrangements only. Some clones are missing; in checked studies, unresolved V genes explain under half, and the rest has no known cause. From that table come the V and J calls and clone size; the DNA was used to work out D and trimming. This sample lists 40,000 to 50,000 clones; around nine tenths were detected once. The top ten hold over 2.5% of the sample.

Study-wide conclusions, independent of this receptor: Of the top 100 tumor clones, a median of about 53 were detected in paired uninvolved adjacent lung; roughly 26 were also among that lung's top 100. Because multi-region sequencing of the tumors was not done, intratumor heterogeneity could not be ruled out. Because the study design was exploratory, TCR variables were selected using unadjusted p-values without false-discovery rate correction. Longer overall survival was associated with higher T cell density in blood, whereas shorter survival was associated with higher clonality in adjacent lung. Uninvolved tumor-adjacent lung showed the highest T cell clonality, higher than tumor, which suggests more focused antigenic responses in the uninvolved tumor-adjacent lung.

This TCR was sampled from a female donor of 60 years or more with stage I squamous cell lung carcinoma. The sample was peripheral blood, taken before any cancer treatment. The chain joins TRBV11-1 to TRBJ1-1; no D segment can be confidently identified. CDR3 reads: CASSTKNRGTEAFF. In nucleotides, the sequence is TGTGCCAGCAGCACGAAAAACCGGGGAACTGAAGCTTTCTTT.